The TCR beta chain under discussion was sequenced for a study of T cells in Graves' hyperthyroidism and ophthalmopathy. Diagnosis relied on clinical symptoms, serum thyroxine and TRAb, thyroid ultrasound and orbital computed tomography. PBMCs were collected from an approximately 9.2 ml volume of fresh peripheral blood. V was pared by 3 bases and J by 0 bases, with 29 bases between. Looked up from germline, CDR1 is SGHNT and CDR2 is YENEEA. The CDR3 totals 21 residues. Study-level findings and limits: A median about 6 months before onset, the model predicted ophthalmopathy. The majority of expanded thyroid clonotypes above 0.001 also appeared in blood.

Researchers amplified the TCR beta CDR3 regions from RNA transcripts. Using the HTBI primer set, a first-round RT-PCR was run on the TCR CDR3. A single record per CDR3 protein comes from TCRdb applying MiXCR to the multiplex PCR reads. Among a few hundred thousand distinct CDR3 sequences listed, 15% to 19% were seen once. On this clonotype: The antigen is unknown.

Material for sequencing was blood. The chain couples TRBV11-3 to TRBJ1-1; D is ambiguous. The receptor comes from a woman aged 18-29 years with Graves' hyperthyroidism. The DNA of the CDR3 is TGTGCCAGCAGCTTCTACATCCGCAGTGCTAGCCCCATTAGCATGAACACTGAAGCTTTCTTT. It yields the protein CASSFYIRSASPISMNTEAFF.